One and the same sample provided the 22 T cell receptor beta chains below, sequenced in a study of OX40 agonist ivuxolimab in advanced cancers. Using immunoSEQ multiplex PCR, the repertoire was profiled, and TCRdb retains in-frame clones only, with some absent. The data hold approximately 52,000 clones, with approximately 84% observed a single time. The sample was CD4+ or CD8+ T cells sorted from blood, taken in a trial of the OX40 agonist ivuxolimab. The receptors were sampled from an adult with an advanced solid tumor such as melanoma, head and neck, liver or kidney cancer.

CDR3 bases: TGTGCCAGCCAGATAGCGGGGCAAAACACCGGGGAGCTGTTTTTT. It codes for CASQIAGQNTGELFF. The chain joins TRBV7-9 to TRBJ2-2, with 8 bases that match TRBD2. This CDR3 comprises 15 residues. Germline values: CDR1 SEHNR, CDR2 FQNEAQ (reference sequence). Trimming at V came to 8 bases and at J to 2 bases, leaving 7 bases not matched to a gene. Full variable domain (outside the CDR3, taken from reference TRBV7-9 and TRBJ2-2): DTGVSQNPRHKITKRGQNVTFRCDPISEHNRLYWYRQTLGQGPEFLTYFQNEAQLEKSRLLSDRFSAERPKGSFSTLEIQRTEQGDSAMYLCASQIAGQNTGELFFGEGSRLTVL.

V is TRBV15 and J is TRBJ1-5, with 7 bases matching TRBD1. Germline V gene data show CDR1 as LNHNV and CDR2 as YYDKDF (reference sequence). J lost 3 bases, V lost 8 bases, and 4 bases had no gene match. The CDR3 extends over 13 amino acids. The CDR3 DNA is TGTGCCACCTCGACAGGGACCAATCAGCCCCAGCATTTT. The encoded protein is CATSTGTNQPQHF.

The CDR3 loop is CASSLLTGGEKLFF. CDR3 bases: TGTGCCAGCAGCTTATTGACAGGGGGTGAAAAACTGTTTTTT. The genes are TRBV7-9 and TRBJ1-4, with 9 bases that match TRBD1. Germline-derived CDR1 and CDR2 are SEHNR and FQNEAQ (reference sequence). V lost 2 bases to trimming and J lost 7 bases; unmatched junction nucleotides: 2. This CDR3 region has 14 residues.

To note about this clone: The junction departs from germline at one end; a sequencing error may be responsible. In the same sample, other DNA sequences code for this CDR3. This chain links TRBV7-2 with TRBJ2-5; the match to TRBD1 covers 7 bases. Germline CDR1 reads SGHTA; CDR2 reads FQGNSA. The CDR3 runs 15 residues. CDR3 nucleotides: TGCGCCAGCACCCCGGGACAGATGTACCAAGAGACCCAGTACTTC. This codes for CASTPGQMYQETQYF.

The rearrangement uses TRBV15 and TRBJ2-3; TRBD2 matches 9 bases. V lost 0 bases to trimming and J lost 4 bases; unmatched junction nucleotides: 5. Per germline, CDR1 LNHNV and CDR2 YYDKDF (reference sequence). The CDR3 extends over 16 amino acids. This CDR3 reads CATSRDLGLAADTQYF. DNA for the CDR3: TGTGCCACCAGCAGAGATCTGGGACTAGCCGCAGATACGCAGTATTTT.

The count of this clone is one. The chain recombines TRBV18 with TRBJ2-7; no clear D. Trimming cost V 6 bases and J 1 base, with 16 bases left between them. Per germline, CDR1 KGHSH and CDR2 LQKENI. The CDR3 has 15 residues. CDR3 nucleotide sequence: TGTGCCAGCTCTCTTGACCCTCCCCCATCCTACGAGCAGTACTTC. This gives the protein CASSLDPPPSYEQYF.

The gene calls are TRBV18 and TRBJ2-7; TRBD2 might be the D (5 bases). Per germline, CDR1 KGHSH and CDR2 LQKENI. V lost 6 bases, J lost 4 bases, and 7 bases lay in between. This CDR3 is 11 amino acids long. CDR3 in amino acids: CASSEEYEQYF. CDR3 DNA: TGTGCCAGCTCGGAGGAATACGAGCAGTACTTC.

This sequence joins TRBV30 and TRBJ1-3; no reliable D call. The CDR3 sequence is 17 residues long. Between the trimmed V and J ends, which lost 3 bases and 5 bases, there was a span of 23 bases. In germline, CDR1 is GTSNPN, CDR2 SVGIG (reference sequence). The CDR3 sequence is CAWSPRGGVGSRNTIYF. CDR3 DNA: TGTGCCTGGAGCCCCCGGGGTGGGGTTGGCTCGAGAAACACCATATATTTT.

Here the CDR3 reads CASSRTGQVNQPQHF. CDR3 sequence (DNA): TGCGCCAGCAGCCGAACGGGACAGGTCAATCAGCCCCAGCATTTT. The J gene is TRBJ1-5, the V gene TRBV5-1, with 8 nucleotides matching TRBD1. With 4 bases clipped from V and 3 bases from J, the junction kept 6 bases outside the gene matches. The V gene's germline CDR1 is SGHRS and CDR2 YFSETQ. The length of the CDR3 is 15 residues.

This clone has just a few counts. The V call is TRBV6-5, the J call TRBJ2-5, with TRBD1 as a possible D gene (6 bases). Per germline, CDR1 MNHEY and CDR2 SVGAGI. The CDR3 extends over 13 amino acids. Trimming pared 6 bases from V and 0 bases from J, leaving 8 bases between. The CDR3 reads CASRRDNQETQYF. The CDR3 nucleotides are TGTGCCAGCAGACGGGACAACCAAGAGACCCAGTACTTC.

This rearrangement joins TRBV19 to TRBJ2-2, with 7 positions matching TRBD2. This CDR3 comprises 15 residues. Germline CDR1 LNHDA, CDR2 SQIVND (reference sequence). V lost 2 bases to trimming and J lost 3 bases; unmatched junction nucleotides: 3. Here the CDR3 reads CASSIRGRDTGELFF. The CDR3 region has the DNA TGTGCCAGTAGTATAAGAGGGAGGGACACCGGGGAGCTGTTTTTT.

The chain combines TRBV10-3 with TRBJ2-5; the match to TRBD2 covers 12 bases. The CDR3 is 15 residues long. Germline CDR1 and CDR2: ENHRY and SYGVKD. The ends lost 5 bases at V and 2 bases at J; junction bases unmatched: 3. CDR3 loop: CAISRTSGIQETQYF. The CDR3 DNA is TGTGCCATCAGTCGGACTAGCGGGATACAAGAGACCCAGTACTTC.

The V and J genes are TRBV2 and TRBJ1-2; 7 bases fit TRBD1. Germline trimming cut 10 bases from V and 4 bases from J; bases unmatched to any gene: 9. The CDR3 runs 13 residues. Germline CDR1 SNHLY, CDR2 FYNNEI. In DNA form, the CDR3 reads TGTGCCAACCGACAGGGCCTCAGCTATGGCTACACCTTC. Its translation is CANRQGLSYGYTF.

The chain joins TRBV5-3 to TRBJ2-5; 14 bases line up with TRBD2. TRBV5-3 is designated an ORF whose function remains uncertain. Germline trimming cut 5 bases from V and 4 bases from J; bases unmatched to any gene: 4. CDR3 length equals 15 residues. This CDR3 is CARRLGLAGGETQYF. DNA for the CDR3: TGTGCCAGAAGGTTAGGACTAGCGGGGGGAGAGACCCAGTACTTC.

This sequence joins TRBV18 and TRBJ2-1; tentatively, D is TRBD1 or TRBD2 (5 bases each). In germline, CDR1 is KGHSH, CDR2 LQKENI. V lost 1 base, J lost 2 bases, and 6 bases lay in between. This CDR3 has 14 amino acids. CDR3 protein: CASSPQGPYNEQFF. The CDR3 DNA follows: TGTGCCAGCTCACCACAGGGACCCTACAATGAGCAGTTCTTC. Full variable domain (rest looked up from reference TRBV18 and TRBJ2-1): NAGVMQNPRHLVRRRGQEARLRCSPMKGHSHVYWYRQLPEEGLKFMVYLQKENIIDESGMPKERFSAEFPKEGPSILRIQQVVRGDSAAYFCASSPQGPYNEQFFGPGTRLTVL.

This chain links TRBV10-1 with TRBJ2-3; a weak D match, TRBD1 (6 bases). Between the trimmed V and J ends, which lost 5 bases and 5 bases, there was a span of 20 bases. The germline CDR1 and CDR2 sequences are WNHNN and SYGVQD (reference sequence). The CDR3 totals 16 residues. The chain's CDR3 is CASSRQVRDVLDTQYF. CDR3 DNA sequence: TGCGCCAGCAGTCGACAGGTCCGGGATGTTTTAGATACGCAGTATTTT.

CDR3 residues: CASSPQADYGYTF. CDR3 bases: TGTGCCAGCAGCCCTCAGGCGGACTATGGCTACACCTTC. The V and J genes are TRBV7-2 and TRBJ1-2; D is unresolved. V shed 5 bases and J shed 3 bases, with 10 bases lying between them. This CDR3 has 13 residues. In germline, CDR1 is SGHTA, CDR2 FQGNSA.

This rearrangement joins TRBV6-1 to TRBJ2-6; D is possibly TRBD2 (6 bases). Trimming left V 2 bases short and J 0 bases short, with 11 bases between. Germline V gives CDR1 MNHNS, CDR2 SASEGT. The CDR3 extends over 17 amino acids. The CDR3 loop reads CASSEFTGDSGANVLTF. The CDR3 DNA reads TGTGCCAGCAGTGAATTTACGGGGGACTCTGGGGCCAACGTCCTGACTTTC.

The chain combines TRBV4-3 with TRBJ1-1; D uncertain. In germline, CDR1 is LGHNA, CDR2 YSLEER. Trimming removed 0 bases from V and 4 bases from J, with 6 bases in between. The CDR3 runs to 13 residues. The CDR3 bases are TGCGCCAGCAGCCAAGATTTGGGCACTGAAGCTTTCTTT. Protein product: CASSQDLGTEAFF.

The rearrangement links TRBV7-9 to TRBJ1-1; TRBD1 might be the D (6 bases). The germline V gene has CDR1 SEHNR and CDR2 FQNEAQ (reference sequence). Trimming cost V 2 bases and J 6 bases, with 13 bases left between them. This CDR3 has 14 residues. The CDR3 nucleotides read TGTGCCAGCAGCTTATCTAGGGGGAGGGCTGAAGCTTTCTTT. Its translation: CASSLSRGRAEAFF.

The J gene is TRBJ1-5, the V gene TRBV9; 9 nucleotides agree with TRBD1. The CDR3 spans 15 residues. CDR1 is SGDLS and CDR2 is YYNGEE in the germline V gene. V gave up 5 bases and J gave up 0 bases; unmatched junction bases: 3. This CDR3 reads CASSGTGNSNQPQHF. The CDR3 bases are TGTGCCAGCAGTGGGACAGGGAATAGCAATCAGCCCCAGCATTTT.

The chain links TRBV5-1 to TRBJ2-7; 9 bases map to TRBD1. The junction had 1 base not matched to a gene; V was cut back by 0 bases and J by 0 bases. The length of the CDR3 is 15 residues. Germline CDR1 is SGHRS and CDR2 is YFSETQ. This CDR3 is CASSLDRGLSYEQYF. In nucleotides, the CDR3 is TGCGCCAGCAGCTTGGACAGGGGGCTCTCCTACGAGCAGTACTTC.